A selection of T cell receptor beta chains follows, all from one sample in a study of blood T cell repertoires in COVID-19. Using immunoSEQ multiplex PCR, the repertoire was profiled, and TCRdb retains in-frame clones only, with some absent. The table lists under 150,000 clones, 75% to 90% of them singletons. Sequencing input: peripheral blood. The receptors derive from a man between 65 and 79 years old with acute or convalescent COVID-19. CDR3s include the opening cysteine and the closing phenylalanine or tryptophan. The D gene is left open where the match is weak. Expanded clones get a size class; other rows say once, few or many, or leave the size out.

>-|TRBV7-9|-
CASSLLEKLFF
>-|TRBV27|TRBD2
CASSPWTSGNEQFF
>few|TRBV7-6|-
CASSLKKGHQQPYNEQFF
>-|TRBV3-1/TRBV3-2|-
CASSQASGTEQYF
>-|TRBV5-1|TRBD1
CASRVFDSDRVNSPLHF
>-|TRBV6-5|TRBD1
CASRKDRVTGELFF
>-|TRBV9|TRBD1
CASSLGQGGEKLFF
>-|TRBV9|TRBD2
CASSGRGLASTDTQYF
>-|TRBV18|-
CASSPRATDEQFF
>-|TRBV5-3|-
CASRENLYEQYF
>few|TRBV2|-
CASSVQGGNQPQHF
>-|TRBV13|TRBD2
CASTDGGAGETQYF
>-|TRBV10-3|-
CAIRQGNTEAFF
>-|TRBV30|TRBD2
CAWEGLGDAGELFF
>-|TRBV6-5|TRBD1
CASSNGQGHYGYTF
>few|TRBV3-1/TRBV3-2|-
CASSQFRNSPLHF